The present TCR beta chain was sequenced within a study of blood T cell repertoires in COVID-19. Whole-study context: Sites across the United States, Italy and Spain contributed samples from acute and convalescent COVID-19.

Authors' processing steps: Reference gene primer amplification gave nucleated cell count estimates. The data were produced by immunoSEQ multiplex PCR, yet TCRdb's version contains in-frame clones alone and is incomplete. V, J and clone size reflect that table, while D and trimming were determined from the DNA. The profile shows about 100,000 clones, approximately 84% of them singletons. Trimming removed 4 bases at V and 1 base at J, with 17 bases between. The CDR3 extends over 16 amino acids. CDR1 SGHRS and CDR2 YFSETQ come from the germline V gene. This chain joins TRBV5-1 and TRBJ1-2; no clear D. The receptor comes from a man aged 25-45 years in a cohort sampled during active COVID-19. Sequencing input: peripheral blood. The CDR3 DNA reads TGCGCCAGCAGCCCATCTACGGCCGCTAGTAACTATGGCTACACCTTC. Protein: CASSPSTAASNYGYTF.